A single TCR beta chain is shown here with its context. The antigen is not known. This specimen comes from a study of Graves' ophthalmopathy and Graves' hyperthyroidism. Whole-study results and caveats: The model's prediction of ophthalmopathy progression had 70.59% sensitivity and roughly 72% specificity.

Amplification from RNA transcripts yielded the TCR beta CDR3 regions. The first round was an RT-PCR with HTBI primers, and the second round was a multiplex PCR. Using its own MiXCR run on the multiplex PCR reads, TCRdb lists one record per CDR3 protein. The sample carries about 740,000 distinct CDR3 sequences, 40% recorded once. Patients with other autoimmune diseases, uncontrolled infections, pregnancy or lactation were excluded. Losses at the gene ends were 5 bases for V and 5 bases for J; bases not matched to a gene: 10. CDR1 is SEHNR, CDR2 FQNEAQ, per germline (reference sequence). The CDR3 is 15 amino acids.

The sample consisted of peripheral blood. This sequence was found in an adult man with Graves' ophthalmopathy. The chain employs TRBV7-9 and TRBJ2-7; 9 nucleotides align to TRBD1. In DNA form, the CDR3 reads TGTGCCAGCAGCGCTTATCCGGGACAGGGTAACGAGCAGTACTTC. Encoded protein: CASSAYPGQGNEQYF.